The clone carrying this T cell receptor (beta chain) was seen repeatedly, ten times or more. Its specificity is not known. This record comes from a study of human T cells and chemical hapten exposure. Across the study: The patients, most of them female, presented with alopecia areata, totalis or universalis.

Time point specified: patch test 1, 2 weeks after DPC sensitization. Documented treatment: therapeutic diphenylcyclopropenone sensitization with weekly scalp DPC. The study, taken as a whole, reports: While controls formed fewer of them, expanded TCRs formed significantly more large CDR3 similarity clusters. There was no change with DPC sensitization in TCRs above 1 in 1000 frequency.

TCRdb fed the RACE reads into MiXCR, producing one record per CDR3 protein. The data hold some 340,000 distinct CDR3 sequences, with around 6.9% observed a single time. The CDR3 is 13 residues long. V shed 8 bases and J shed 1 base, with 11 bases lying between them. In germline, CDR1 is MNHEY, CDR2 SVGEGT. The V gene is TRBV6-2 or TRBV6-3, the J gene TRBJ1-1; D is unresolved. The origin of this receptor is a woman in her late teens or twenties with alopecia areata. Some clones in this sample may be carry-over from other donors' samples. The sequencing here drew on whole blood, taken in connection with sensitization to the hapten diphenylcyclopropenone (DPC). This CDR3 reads CASAARENTEAFF. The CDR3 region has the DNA TGTGCCAGCGCGGCGAGGGAGAACACTGAAGCTTTCTTT.